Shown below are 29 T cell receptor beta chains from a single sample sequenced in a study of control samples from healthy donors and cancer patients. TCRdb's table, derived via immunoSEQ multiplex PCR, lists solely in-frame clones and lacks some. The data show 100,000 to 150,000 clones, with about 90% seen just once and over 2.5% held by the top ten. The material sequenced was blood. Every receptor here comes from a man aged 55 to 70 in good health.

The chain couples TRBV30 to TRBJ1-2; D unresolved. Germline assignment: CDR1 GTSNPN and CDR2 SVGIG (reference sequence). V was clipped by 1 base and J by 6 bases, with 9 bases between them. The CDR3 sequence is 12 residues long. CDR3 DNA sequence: TGTGCCTGGAGTGGCCTTTGGGATGGCTACACCTTC. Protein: CAWSGLWDGYTF.

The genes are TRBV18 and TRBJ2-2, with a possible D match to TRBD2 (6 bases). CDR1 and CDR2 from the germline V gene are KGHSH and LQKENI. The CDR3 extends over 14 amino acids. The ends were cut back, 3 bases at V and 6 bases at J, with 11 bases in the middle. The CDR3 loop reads CASSPLREAGELFF. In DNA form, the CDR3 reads TGTGCCAGCTCACCTCTCAGGGAGGCCGGGGAGCTGTTTTTT.

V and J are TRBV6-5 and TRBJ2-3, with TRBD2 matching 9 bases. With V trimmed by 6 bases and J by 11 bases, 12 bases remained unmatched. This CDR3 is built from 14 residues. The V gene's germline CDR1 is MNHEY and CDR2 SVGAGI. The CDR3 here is CASRSQRGAVMQYF. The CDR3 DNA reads TGTGCCAGCAGGTCCCAGCGGGGGGCCGTCATGCAGTATTTT.

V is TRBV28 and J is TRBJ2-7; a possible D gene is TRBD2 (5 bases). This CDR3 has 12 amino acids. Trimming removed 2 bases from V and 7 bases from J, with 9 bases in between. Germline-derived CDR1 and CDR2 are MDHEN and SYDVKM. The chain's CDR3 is CASSLERREQYF. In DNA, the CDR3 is TGTGCCAGCAGTTTAGAGAGGAGGGAGCAGTACTTC.

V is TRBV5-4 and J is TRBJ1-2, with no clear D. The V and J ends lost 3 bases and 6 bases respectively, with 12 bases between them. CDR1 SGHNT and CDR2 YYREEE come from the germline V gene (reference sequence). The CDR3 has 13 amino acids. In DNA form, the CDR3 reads TGTGCCAGCAGCTACCTGGAGGCAGATGGCTACACCTTC. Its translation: CASSYLEADGYTF.

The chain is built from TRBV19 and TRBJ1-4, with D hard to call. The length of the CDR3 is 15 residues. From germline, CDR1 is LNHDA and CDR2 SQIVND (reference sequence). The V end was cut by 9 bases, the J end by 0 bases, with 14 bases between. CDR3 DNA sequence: TGTGCCAGCCGGATGGGGATCGCAACTAATGAAAAACTGTTTTTT. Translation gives CASRMGIATNEKLFF.

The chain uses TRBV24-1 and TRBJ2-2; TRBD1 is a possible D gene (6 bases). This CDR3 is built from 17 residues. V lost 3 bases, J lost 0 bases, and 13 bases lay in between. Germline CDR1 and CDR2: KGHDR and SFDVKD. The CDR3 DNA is TGTGCCACCAGTGATCCCCCGACAGGTTCGAACACCGGGGAGCTGTTTTTT. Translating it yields CATSDPPTGSNTGELFF.

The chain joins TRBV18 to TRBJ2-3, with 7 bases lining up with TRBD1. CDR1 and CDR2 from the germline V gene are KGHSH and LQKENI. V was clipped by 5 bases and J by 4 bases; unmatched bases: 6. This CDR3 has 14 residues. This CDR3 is CASSMDRSADTQYF. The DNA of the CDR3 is TGTGCCAGCTCAATGGACAGGTCGGCAGATACGCAGTATTTT.

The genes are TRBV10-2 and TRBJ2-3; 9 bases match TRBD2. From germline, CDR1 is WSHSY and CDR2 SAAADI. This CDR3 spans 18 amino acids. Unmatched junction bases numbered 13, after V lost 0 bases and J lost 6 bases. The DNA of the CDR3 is TGCGCCAGCAGTGAGTCGGGCTCCAGTAGCGGGGGCCGGGATACGCAGTATTTT. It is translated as CASSESGSSSGGRDTQYF.

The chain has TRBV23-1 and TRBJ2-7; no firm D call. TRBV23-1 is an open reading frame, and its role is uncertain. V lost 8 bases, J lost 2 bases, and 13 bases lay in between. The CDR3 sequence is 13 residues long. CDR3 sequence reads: CASPRDKTYEQYF. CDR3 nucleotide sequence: TGCGCCAGCCCTCGAGACAAAACCTACGAGCAGTACTTC.

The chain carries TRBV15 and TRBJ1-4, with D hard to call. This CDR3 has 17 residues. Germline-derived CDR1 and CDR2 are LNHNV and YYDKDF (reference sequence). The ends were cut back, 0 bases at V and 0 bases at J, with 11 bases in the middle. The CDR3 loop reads CATSRDLGEATNEKLFF. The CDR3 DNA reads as TGTGCCACCAGCAGAGATCTCGGTGAAGCAACTAATGAAAAACTGTTTTTT.

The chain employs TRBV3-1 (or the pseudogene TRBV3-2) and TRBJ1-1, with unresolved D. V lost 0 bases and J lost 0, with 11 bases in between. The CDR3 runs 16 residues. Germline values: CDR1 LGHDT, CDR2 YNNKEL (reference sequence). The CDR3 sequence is CASSQDWQTLNTEAFF. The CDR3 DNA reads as TGTGCCAGCAGCCAAGACTGGCAGACTCTGAACACTGAAGCTTTCTTT.

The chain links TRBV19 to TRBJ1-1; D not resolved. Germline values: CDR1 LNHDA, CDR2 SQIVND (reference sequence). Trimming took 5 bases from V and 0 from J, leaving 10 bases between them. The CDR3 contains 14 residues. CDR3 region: CASSADGLNTEAFF. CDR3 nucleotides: TGTGCCAGTAGTGCGGACGGATTGAACACTGAAGCTTTCTTT.

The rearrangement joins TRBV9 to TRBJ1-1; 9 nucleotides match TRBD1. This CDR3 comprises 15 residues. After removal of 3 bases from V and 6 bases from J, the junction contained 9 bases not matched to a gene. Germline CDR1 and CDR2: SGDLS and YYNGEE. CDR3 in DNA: TGTGCCAGCAGCGGGGAGGGGACAGGGAGCCCTGAAGCTTTCTTT. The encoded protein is CASSGEGTGSPEAFF.

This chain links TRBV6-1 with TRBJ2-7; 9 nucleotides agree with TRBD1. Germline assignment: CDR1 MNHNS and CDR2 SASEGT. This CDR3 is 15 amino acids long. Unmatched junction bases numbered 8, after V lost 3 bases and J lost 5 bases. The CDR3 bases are TGTGCCAGCAGTGACGGGGACAGGGTGGCCCACGAGCAGTACTTC. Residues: CASSDGDRVAHEQYF.

CDR3 coding DNA: TGTGCCAGCTCCCCGGGGGGGGTTGACGCAGATACGCAGTATTTT. Translated, it gives CASSPGGVDADTQYF. This chain joins TRBV18 and TRBJ2-3; 8 bases line up with TRBD2. The CDR3 totals 15 residues. V was pared by 6 bases and J by 4 bases, with 9 bases of the junction left unmatched. The germline V gene has CDR1 KGHSH and CDR2 LQKENI.

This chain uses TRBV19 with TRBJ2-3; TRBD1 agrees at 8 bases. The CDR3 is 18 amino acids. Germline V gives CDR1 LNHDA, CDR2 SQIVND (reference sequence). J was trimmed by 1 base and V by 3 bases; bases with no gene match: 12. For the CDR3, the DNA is TGTGCCAGTAGTATTCTCTTCCAGGGGGCTGAGCGCACAGATACGCAGTATTTT. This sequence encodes CASSILFQGAERTDTQYF.

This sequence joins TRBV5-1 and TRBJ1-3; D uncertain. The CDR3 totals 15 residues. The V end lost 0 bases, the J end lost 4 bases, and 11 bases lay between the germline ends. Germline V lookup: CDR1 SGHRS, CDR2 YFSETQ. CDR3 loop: CASSLASGSGNTIYF. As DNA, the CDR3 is TGCGCCAGCAGCTTGGCATCCGGGTCCGGAAACACCATATATTTT.

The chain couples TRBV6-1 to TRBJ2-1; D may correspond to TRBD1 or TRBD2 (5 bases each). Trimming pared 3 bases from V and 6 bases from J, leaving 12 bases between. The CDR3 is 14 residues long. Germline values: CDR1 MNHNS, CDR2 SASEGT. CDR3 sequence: CASSEPGRANEQFF. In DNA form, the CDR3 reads TGTGCCAGCAGTGAGCCAGGGCGGGCCAATGAGCAGTTCTTC.

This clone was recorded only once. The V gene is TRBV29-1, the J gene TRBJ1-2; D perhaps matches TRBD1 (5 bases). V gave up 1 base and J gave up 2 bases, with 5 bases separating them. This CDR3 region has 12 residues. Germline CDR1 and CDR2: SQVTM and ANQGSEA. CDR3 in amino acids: CSVEAGNYGYTF. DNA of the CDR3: TGCAGCGTTGAAGCAGGGAACTATGGCTACACCTTC.

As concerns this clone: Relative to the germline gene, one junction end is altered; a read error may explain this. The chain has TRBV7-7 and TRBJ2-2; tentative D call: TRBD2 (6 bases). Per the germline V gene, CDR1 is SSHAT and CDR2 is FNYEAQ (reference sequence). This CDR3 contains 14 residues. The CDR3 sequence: CASSLAWGAGELFF. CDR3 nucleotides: TGTGCTAGCAGCTTAGCGTGGGGGGCCGGGGAGCTGTTTTTT.

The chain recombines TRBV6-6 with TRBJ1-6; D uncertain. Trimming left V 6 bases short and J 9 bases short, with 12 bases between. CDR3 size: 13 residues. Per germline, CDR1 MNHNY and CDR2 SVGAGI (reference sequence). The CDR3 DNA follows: TGTGCCAGCAGGGTCTCTAGTGGTTCACCCCTCCACTTT. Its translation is CASRVSSGSPLHF.

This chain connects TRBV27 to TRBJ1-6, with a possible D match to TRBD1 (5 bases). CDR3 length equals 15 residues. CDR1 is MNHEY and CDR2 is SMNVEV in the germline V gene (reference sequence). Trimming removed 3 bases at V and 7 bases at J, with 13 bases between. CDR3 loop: CASSFSIQGNSPLHF. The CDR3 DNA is TGTGCCAGCAGTTTTTCAATCCAGGGAAATTCACCCCTCCACTTT.

The DNA of the CDR3 is TGTGCCAGCAGCTCAGAGTCCAGGGGGCCCCCCTACGAGCAGTACTTC. This gives the protein CASSSESRGPPYEQYF. The chain carries TRBV7-2 and TRBJ2-7; 8 nucleotides align to TRBD1. The germline CDR1 and CDR2 sequences are SGHTA and FQGNSA. The length of the CDR3 is 16 residues. V lost 4 bases to trimming and J lost 2 bases; unmatched junction nucleotides: 10.

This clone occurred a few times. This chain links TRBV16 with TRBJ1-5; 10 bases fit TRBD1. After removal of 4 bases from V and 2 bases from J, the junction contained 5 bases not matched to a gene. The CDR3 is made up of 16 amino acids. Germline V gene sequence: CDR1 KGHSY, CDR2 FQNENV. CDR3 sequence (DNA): TGTGCCAGCAGCCTGGGACAGGGGAGCGGCAATCAGCCCCAGCATTTT. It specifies CASSLGQGSGNQPQHF.

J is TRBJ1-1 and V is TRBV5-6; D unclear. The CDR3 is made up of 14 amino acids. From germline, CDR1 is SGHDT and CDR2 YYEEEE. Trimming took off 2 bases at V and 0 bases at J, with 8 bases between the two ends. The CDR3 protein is CASSFGGMNTEAFF. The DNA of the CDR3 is TGTGCCAGCAGCTTTGGCGGCATGAACACTGAAGCTTTCTTT.

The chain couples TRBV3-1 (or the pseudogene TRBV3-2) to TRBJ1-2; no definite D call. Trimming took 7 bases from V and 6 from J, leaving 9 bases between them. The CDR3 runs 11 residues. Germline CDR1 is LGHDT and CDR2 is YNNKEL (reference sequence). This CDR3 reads CASTGLDGYTF. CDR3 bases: TGTGCCAGCACTGGCCTCGATGGCTACACCTTC.

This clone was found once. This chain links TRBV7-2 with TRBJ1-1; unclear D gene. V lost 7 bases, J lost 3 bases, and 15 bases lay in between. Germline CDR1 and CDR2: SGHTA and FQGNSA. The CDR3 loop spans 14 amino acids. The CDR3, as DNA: TGTGCCAGCACGACGCCGGGTAGGGACACTGAAGCTTTCTTT. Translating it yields CASTTPGRDTEAFF.

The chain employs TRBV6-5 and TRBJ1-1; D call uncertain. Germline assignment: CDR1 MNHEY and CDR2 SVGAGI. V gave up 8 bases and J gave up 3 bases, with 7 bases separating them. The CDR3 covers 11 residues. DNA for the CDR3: TGTGCCAGCCGAACAGACACTGAAGCTTTCTTT. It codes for CASRTDTEAFF.